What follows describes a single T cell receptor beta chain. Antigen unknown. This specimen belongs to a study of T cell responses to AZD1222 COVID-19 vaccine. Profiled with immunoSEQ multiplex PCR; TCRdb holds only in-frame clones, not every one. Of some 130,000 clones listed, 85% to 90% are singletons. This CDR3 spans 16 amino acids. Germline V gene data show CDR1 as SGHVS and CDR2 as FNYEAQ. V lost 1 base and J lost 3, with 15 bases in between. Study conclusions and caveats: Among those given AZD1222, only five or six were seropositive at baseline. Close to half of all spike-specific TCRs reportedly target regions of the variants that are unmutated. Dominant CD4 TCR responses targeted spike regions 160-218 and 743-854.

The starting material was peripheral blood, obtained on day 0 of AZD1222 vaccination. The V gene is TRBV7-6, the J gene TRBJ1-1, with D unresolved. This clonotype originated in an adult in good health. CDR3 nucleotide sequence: TGTGCCAGCAGCTTAGTTTCGTTAGTTTTGGACACTGAAGCTTTCTTT. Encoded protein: CASSLVSLVLDTEAFF.